These T cell receptor beta chains were read from a single sample in a study of T cells in Graves' hyperthyroidism and ophthalmopathy. TCRdb reprocessed the multiplex PCR reads with MiXCR, giving one entry per CDR3 protein. Of some 760,000 distinct CDR3 sequences listed, around 15% are singletons. The specimen sequenced was blood. These receptors were taken from a woman aged 18-29 years with Graves' hyperthyroidism. CDR3s include the opening cysteine and the closing phenylalanine or tryptophan. A D gene is named only where the DNA matches it firmly. The size entry is marked missing in some rows and otherwise reads once, few, many or a size class.

V: TRBV29-1
J: TRBJ2-7
size: few
D: TRBD1
CDR3: CSVESQGAYEQYF
DNA: TGCAGCGTTGAAAGCCAGGGGGCCTACGAGCAGTACTTC

V: TRBV7-3
J: TRBJ2-1
size: .
D: TRBD2
CDR3: CASSLTAGGRGEQFF
DNA: TGTGCCAGCAGCTTAACAGCGGGAGGACGAGGTGAGCAGTTCTTC

V: TRBV7-9
J: TRBJ1-4
size: .
D: TRBD1
CDR3: CASSVYRGEEKLFF
DNA: TGTGCCAGCAGCGTGTACAGGGGTGAAGAGAAACTGTTTTTT

V: TRBV11-3
J: TRBJ2-1
size: many
D: .
CDR3: CASNSLEGEGEQFF
DNA: TGTGCCAGCAACTCCCTCGAGGGAGAGGGTGAGCAGTTCTTC

V: TRBV11-3
J: TRBJ1-1
size: many
D: .
CDR3: CASSHGTAIAEAFF
DNA: TGTGCCAGCAGCCACGGGACGGCCATTGCTGAAGCTTTCTTT

V: TRBV2
J: TRBJ2-7
size: few
D: TRBD2
CDR3: CASLPPGDYEYEQYF
DNA: TGTGCCAGCCTACCCCCGGGGGACTACGAATACGAGCAGTACTTC

V: TRBV27
J: TRBJ2-7
size: .
D: TRBD2
CDR3: CASSTGLAGEYF
DNA: TGTGCCAGCAGTACTGGACTAGCGGGAGAGTACTTC

V: TRBV6-5
J: TRBJ2-7
size: many
D: .
CDR3: CASSYGQSTYEQYF
DNA: TGTGCCAGCAGTTACGGGCAGAGTACCTACGAGCAGTACTTC

V: TRBV29-1
J: TRBJ1-2
size: few
D: .
CDR3: CSAFGGTSDYGYTF
DNA: TGCAGCGCCTTCGGGGGGACATCCGACTATGGCTACACCTTC

V: TRBV11-3
J: TRBJ1-2
size: many
D: .
CDR3: CASSDNSGGYTF
DNA: TGTGCCAGCAGCGATAATTCTGGTGGCTACACCTTC

V: TRBV20-1
J: TRBJ2-7
size: many
D: .
CDR3: CSARDWQRVDEQYF
DNA: TGCAGTGCTAGAGATTGGCAGAGGGTAGACGAGCAGTACTTC

V: TRBV6-5
J: TRBJ1-2
size: many
D: .
CDR3: CASSYRAGDPYGYTF
DNA: TGTGCCAGCAGTTACAGGGCAGGGGACCCCTATGGCTACACCTTC

V: TRBV10-1
J: TRBJ2-1
size: .
D: .
CDR3: CASSDQRNSYNEQFF
DNA: TGCGCCAGCAGTGATCAGCGGAACTCCTACAATGAGCAGTTCTTC

V: TRBV7-3
J: TRBJ2-1
size: .
D: TRBD2
CDR3: CASSLTSGRANSYNEQFF
DNA: TGTGCCAGCAGCTTAACTAGCGGGAGGGCTAACTCCTACAATGAGCAGTTCTTC

V: TRBV5-8
J: TRBJ2-3
size: .
D: TRBD2
CDR3: CASSGGGLAGVTDTQYF
DNA: TGTGCCAGCAGCGGCGGAGGACTAGCGGGGGTCACAGATACGCAGTATTTT

V: TRBV14
J: TRBJ2-7
size: .
D: .
CDR3: CASSPSWAGEQYF
DNA: TGTGCCAGCAGCCCGTCCTGGGCCGGCGAGCAGTACTTC

V: TRBV29-1
J: TRBJ1-5
size: few
D: .
CDR3: CSVGGGARQPQHF
DNA: TGCAGCGTTGGGGGGGGGGCTAGACAGCCCCAGCATTTT

V: TRBV9
J: TRBJ2-4
size: .
D: TRBD2
CDR3: CASSPLMAGAGNIQYF
DNA: TGTGCCAGCAGCCCCCTGATGGCGGGAGCCGGAAACATTCAGTACTTC

V: TRBV4-1
J: TRBJ1-1
size: few
D: .
CDR3: CASSQGVRTANTEAFF
DNA: TGCGCCAGCAGCCAAGGGGTGCGGACGGCGAACACTGAAGCTTTCTTT

V: TRBV5-5
J: TRBJ2-7
size: .
D: TRBD2
CDR3: CASSLGGGPARKKTYEQYF
DNA: TGTGCCAGCAGCTTGGGGGGGGGACCCGCCCGTAAAAAAACCTACGAGCAGTACTTC

V: TRBV3-1
J: TRBJ2-1
size: few
D: .
CDR3: CASSQDPRGFGEQFF
DNA: TGTGCCAGCAGCCAAGATCCCCGCGGTTTTGGTGAGCAGTTCTTC

V: TRBV28
J: TRBJ1-2
size: many
D: .
CDR3: CASSSYQGNYGYTF
DNA: TGTGCCAGCAGTTCTTACCAGGGGAACTATGGCTACACCTTC

V: TRBV12-3/TRBV12-4
J: TRBJ2-2
size: many
D: .
CDR3: CASSWYVDRNTGELFF
DNA: TGTGCCAGCAGTTGGTATGTGGACCGAAACACCGGGGAGCTGTTTTTT

V: TRBV12-3/TRBV12-4
J: TRBJ2-1
size: .
D: TRBD2
CDR3: CASWGLLAGYNEQFF
DNA: TGTGCCAGCTGGGGGTTATTAGCGGGATACAATGAGCAGTTCTTC

V: TRBV12-3/TRBV12-4
J: TRBJ2-1
size: many
D: TRBD1
CDR3: CASSPSVPFTGGARDNEQFF
DNA: TGTGCCAGCAGTCCCTCAGTTCCTTTCACAGGGGGCGCGAGGGACAATGAGCAGTTCTTC

V: TRBV29-1
J: TRBJ2-7
size: few
D: TRBD1
CDR3: CSVIRQGLLDEQYF
DNA: TGCAGCGTTATAAGACAGGGGCTTTTGGACGAGCAGTACTTC

V: TRBV28
J: TRBJ1-1
size: many
D: .
CDR3: CASSREFLEAFF
DNA: TGTGCCAGCAGCCGTGAATTTCTGGAAGCTTTCTTT

V: TRBV20-1
J: TRBJ2-2
size: many
D: .
CDR3: CSARDGLVVGELFF
DNA: TGCAGTGCTAGAGATGGCCTAGTCGTCGGGGAGCTGTTTTTT

V: TRBV18
J: TRBJ2-2
size: many
D: .
CDR3: CASSQLVAFGTGELFF
DNA: TGTGCCAGCTCACAACTCGTTGCGTTTGGCACCGGGGAGCTGTTTTTT

V: TRBV28
J: TRBJ2-7
size: many
D: .
CDR3: CASSLLRTGHEQYF
DNA: TGTGCCAGCAGTTTGTTGAGGACCGGGCACGAGCAGTACTTC

V: TRBV2
J: TRBJ1-5
size: many
D: .
CDR3: CATKDTGNQPQHF
DNA: TGTGCCACTAAGGACACCGGCAATCAGCCCCAGCATTTT

V: TRBV12-3/TRBV12-4
J: TRBJ2-1
size: few
D: .
CDR3: CASSLQGVSYNEQFF
DNA: TGTGCCAGCAGCTTACAGGGTGTTTCCTACAATGAGCAGTTCTTC

V: TRBV3-1
J: TRBJ2-1
size: many
D: .
CDR3: CASSQDPWTLNEQFF
DNA: TGTGCCAGCAGCCAAGATCCTTGGACATTAAATGAGCAGTTCTTC

V: TRBV20-1
J: TRBJ2-7
size: many
D: .
CDR3: CSARPTGATYEQYF
DNA: TGCAGTGCTAGACCGACAGGAGCAACCTACGAGCAGTACTTC

V: TRBV19
J: TRBJ2-1
size: .
D: .
CDR3: CASSTGAGEQFF
DNA: TGTGCCAGTAGTACAGGGGCCGGGGAGCAGTTCTTC

V: TRBV11-2
J: TRBJ2-5
size: .
D: TRBD1
CDR3: CASSFNRGKETQYF
DNA: TGTGCCAGCAGCTTCAACAGGGGGAAGGAGACCCAGTACTTC

V: TRBV15
J: TRBJ2-1
size: .
D: TRBD2
CDR3: CATSRLEGRRGEQFF
DNA: TGTGCCACCTCTCGGCTGGAGGGCCGGCGGGGGGAGCAGTTCTTC

V: TRBV9
J: TRBJ1-4
size: .
D: .
CDR3: CASSPYSGALEKLFF
DNA: TGTGCCAGCAGTCCCTACTCCGGGGCCCTTGAAAAACTGTTTTTT

V: TRBV6-1
J: TRBJ2-2
size: few
D: .
CDR3: CASRLRLFSGTGELFF
DNA: TGTGCCAGCAGGTTGAGGCTCTTCTCAGGGACCGGGGAGCTGTTTTTT

V: TRBV29-1
J: TRBJ2-3
size: many
D: .
CDR3: CSVVGPGGTDTQYF
DNA: TGCAGCGTTGTGGGACCGGGGGGCACAGATACGCAGTATTTT

V: TRBV12-3/TRBV12-4
J: TRBJ1-1
size: many
D: TRBD1
CDR3: CASSMTGKPEAFF
DNA: TGTGCCAGCAGCATGACAGGGAAGCCTGAAGCTTTCTTT

V: TRBV24-1
J: TRBJ2-7
size: few
D: .
CDR3: CATSDPTATGTYEQYF
DNA: TGTGCCACCAGTGACCCGACAGCCACGGGGACCTACGAGCAGTACTTC

V: TRBV20-1
J: TRBJ2-5
size: many
D: .
CDR3: CSARTFRVAPQETQYF
DNA: TGCAGTGCTAGAACTTTTAGGGTGGCGCCCCAAGAGACCCAGTACTTC

V: TRBV7-2
J: TRBJ2-1
size: few
D: .
CDR3: CASSLEILNEQFF
DNA: TGTGCCAGCAGCTTAGAGATATTGAATGAGCAGTTCTTC

V: TRBV30
J: TRBJ2-7
size: few
D: TRBD1
CDR3: CAWRQGIIYEQYF
DNA: TGTGCCTGGAGACAGGGGATTATCTACGAGCAGTACTTC

V: TRBV4-1
J: TRBJ2-1
size: .
D: TRBD2
CDR3: CASSQDWASGSSYNEQFF
DNA: TGCGCCAGCAGCCAAGATTGGGCTAGCGGGAGTTCCTACAATGAGCAGTTCTTC

V: TRBV7-9
J: TRBJ1-2
size: many
D: .
CDR3: CASSSSRLTGNYGYTF
DNA: TGTGCCAGCAGCTCCAGCCGATTGACAGGAAACTATGGCTACACCTTC

V: TRBV7-3
J: TRBJ1-1
size: once
D: .
CDR3: CASSSYAGNLAFF
DNA: TGTGCCAGCAGCTCATACGCGGGGAATCTAGCTTTCTTT